Shown below are 23 T cell receptor beta chains from a single sample sequenced in a study of cytomegalovirus exposure and HLA in healthy donors. Primers included in the PCR were 60 Vbeta and 13 Jbeta primers. Sequencing was performed with immunoSEQ multiplex PCR; in TCRdb, only in-frame clones are kept and a portion is missing. The repertoire holds roughly 76,000 clones, with 70% to 85% as singletons. The source material was PBMCs. Source of these receptors: a man aged 25 to 45 in good health and CMV-seronegative.

The chain links TRBV6-5 to TRBJ1-6, with a weak D call TRBD1 (5 bases). Germline V gives CDR1 MNHEY, CDR2 SVGAGI. V dropped 0 bases and J dropped 7 bases, with 10 bases sitting between them. The CDR3 spans 15 residues. This CDR3 reads CASSYSQGRNSPLHF. The DNA of the CDR3 is TGTGCCAGCAGTTACTCGCAGGGCCGGAATTCACCCCTCCACTTT.

This clone was picked up one time. The chain is built from TRBV5-6 and TRBJ1-2, with TRBD1 matching 7 bases. CDR3 length: 18 amino acids. J gave up 8 bases and V 2 bases, and 21 bases lay outside the gene matches. Germline V gene lookup returns CDR1 SGHDT and CDR2 YYEEEE. CDR3 sequence: CASSFGRAQGRSLGGYTF. CDR3 bases: TGTGCCAGCAGCTTTGGTAGAGCACAGGGGCGCAGTCTCGGAGGCTACACCTTC.

V and J are TRBV6-1 and TRBJ2-7, with TRBD2 identical over 12 bases. This CDR3 is built from 14 residues. Unmatched junction bases numbered 2, after V lost 2 bases and J lost 6 bases. Germline lookup yields CDR1 MNHNS and CDR2 SASEGT. Here the CDR3 DNA reads TGTGCCAGCAGTGAACCACTAGCGGGAGGCGAGCAGTACTTC. Translation: CASSEPLAGGEQYF.

V is TRBV18 and J is TRBJ1-2, with 8 bases lining up with TRBD1. Per the germline V gene, CDR1 is KGHSH and CDR2 is LQKENI. CDR3 length: 13 amino acids. V was clipped by 5 bases and J by 6 bases; unmatched bases: 5. The CDR3 DNA follows: TGTGCCAGCTCAAGACAGGGGATAGATGGCTACACCTTC. As protein: CASSRQGIDGYTF. Complete variable domain (other parts from reference TRBV18 and TRBJ1-2): NAGVMQNPRHLVRRRGQEARLRCSPMKGHSHVYWYRQLPEEGLKFMVYLQKENIIDESGMPKERFSAEFPKEGPSILRIQQVVRGDSAAYFCASSRQGIDGYTFGSGTRLTVV.

This chain connects TRBV28 to TRBJ1-5; 10 bases are shared with TRBD1. This CDR3 has 14 amino acids. The V gene end was trimmed by 10 bases and the J gene end by 3 bases; junction bases not matched to a gene: 6. Germline CDR1 reads MDHEN; CDR2 reads SYDVKM. The CDR3 bases are TGTGCCATCGGGACAGGGGTTTCCAATCAGCCCCAGCATTTT. It codes for CAIGTGVSNQPQHF.

This clone was counted a few times. The chain uses TRBV30 and TRBJ2-2; D may be TRBD1 (6 bases). Deletions cut 4 bases from V and 13 bases from J, with 25 bases between. CDR1 and CDR2 from the germline V gene are GTSNPN and SVGIG (reference sequence). The CDR3 totals 15 residues. CDR3 amino acids: CAWNPPGENQLWLFF. The CDR3 DNA is TGTGCCTGGAACCCCCCAGGGGAGAATCAATTGTGGCTGTTTTTT.

The rearrangement joins TRBV6-5 to TRBJ2-7, with D perhaps TRBD1 (6 bases). Germline V gene lookup returns CDR1 MNHEY and CDR2 SVGAGI. V was cut by 7 bases and J by 3 bases, with 16 bases left in between. The CDR3 spans 14 residues. The CDR3 region has the DNA TGTGCCAGCACCGCAGGGGAAGGTAACTACGAGCAGTACTTC. Translating it yields CASTAGEGNYEQYF.

The V call is TRBV14, the J call TRBJ2-4; D is perhaps TRBD2 (5 bases). The V gene's germline CDR1 is SGHDN and CDR2 FVKESK. Trimming stripped 5 bases from V and 8 bases from J, with 19 bases between. The CDR3 spans 15 residues. The CDR3 nucleotides read TGTGCCAGCAGCTCTGAGAGGGAACAATGGGACATTCAGTACTTC. Amino acids: CASSSEREQWDIQYF.

The chain couples TRBV5-5 to TRBJ2-7; D not resolved. The V gene lost 6 bases and the J gene lost 7 bases, with 17 bases spanning the gap. Germline assignment: CDR1 SGHKS and CDR2 YYEKEE (reference sequence). The CDR3 runs 13 residues. CDR3 amino acids: CASIEAFSSEQYF. CDR3 coding DNA: TGTGCCAGCATAGAAGCTTTCTCTAGTGAGCAGTACTTC.

This clone appeared a few times. The rearrangement uses TRBV28 and TRBJ1-1; D unresolved. V was trimmed by 10 bases and J by 6 bases, leaving 21 bases between them. This CDR3 has 14 residues. Germline values: CDR1 MDHEN, CDR2 SYDVKM. CDR3 bases: TGTGCCACCAGAGAGGGTTCTCTGGACGCTGAAGCTTTCTTT. Translation gives CATREGSLDAEAFF.

V usage is TRBV7-2 and J usage is TRBJ2-7; 7 bases align to TRBD1. Germline V CDR1 and CDR2: SGHTA, FQGNSA. The CDR3 has 15 amino acids. The J segment lost 0 bases and the V segment lost 7 bases, leaving 9 bases of the junction unmatched. The CDR3 region is CASTVTGVGSYEQYF. In DNA form, the CDR3 reads TGTGCCAGCACCGTAACAGGGGTAGGCTCCTACGAGCAGTACTTC.

The V gene is TRBV11-2, the J gene TRBJ1-3; TRBD1 matches 11 bases. CDR3 length: 14 residues. Germline lookup yields CDR1 SGHAT and CDR2 FQNNGV. V dropped 8 bases and J dropped 6; count of bases not matched to a gene: 6. The CDR3 reads CASRGQGDKNTIYF. CDR3 nucleotides: TGTGCCAGCCGGGGACAGGGGGACAAAAACACCATATATTTT.

This clone was observed a handful of times. The chain employs TRBV11-3 and TRBJ2-3; TRBD2 agrees at 7 bases. J gave up 4 bases and V 3 bases, and 13 bases lay outside the gene matches. This CDR3 comprises 17 residues. Germline V lookup: CDR1 SGHNT, CDR2 YENEEA. CDR3 sequence: CASSFRGGRSGADTQYF. In nucleotides, the CDR3 is TGTGCCAGCAGCTTTCGGGGAGGGCGGTCGGGCGCAGATACGCAGTATTTT.

CDR3 in amino acids: CASSQGTGWTGELFF. The DNA of the CDR3 is TGCGCCAGCAGCCAAGGGACAGGGTGGACCGGGGAGCTGTTTTTT. The chain combines TRBV4-3 with TRBJ2-2, with TRBD1 identical over 8 bases. The CDR3 has 15 residues. V shed 1 base and J 5 bases; nucleotides not matched to a gene: 3. CDR1 LGHNA and CDR2 YSLEER come from the germline V gene.

This CDR3 is CSVQGALAEAFF. The CDR3 DNA is TGCAGCGTACAGGGGGCGCTGGCTGAAGCTTTCTTT. The V and J genes are TRBV29-1 and TRBJ1-1; 9 nucleotides match TRBD1. Germline values: CDR1 SQVTM, CDR2 ANQGSEA. Trimming cost V 6 bases and J 6 bases; bases outside gene matches: 5. This CDR3 is 12 amino acids long.

DNA of the CDR3: TGTGCCAGCTCCCGGACAGGGAGCGCAGATACGCAGTATTTT. Protein sequence: CASSRTGSADTQYF. V gene TRBV6-5 combines with J gene TRBJ2-3; 8 positions agree with TRBD1. CDR1 is MNHEY, CDR2 SVGAGI, per germline. V gave up 8 bases and J gave up 4 bases; unmatched junction bases: 8. The CDR3 contains 14 residues.

This chain connects TRBV4-2 to TRBJ2-3; D is possibly TRBD2 (5 bases). Trimming pared 0 bases from V and 3 bases from J, leaving 13 bases between. CDR3 length: 16 amino acids. In germline, CDR1 is LGHNA, CDR2 YNFKEQ. The DNA of the CDR3 is TGTGCCAGCAGCCAAGAGAGAGGGCGACCGACAGATACGCAGTATTTT. Residues: CASSQERGRPTDTQYF.

The rearrangement links TRBV27 to TRBJ1-6; the match to TRBD1 covers 8 bases. Germline lookup yields CDR1 MNHEY and CDR2 SMNVEV (reference sequence). This CDR3 spans 14 amino acids. With V trimmed by 4 bases and J by 7 bases, 3 bases remained unmatched. CDR3: CASSSWTGNSPLHF. In nucleotides, the CDR3 is TGTGCCAGCAGTTCTTGGACAGGGAATTCACCCCTCCACTTT.

This clone has only one observation. The V and J genes are TRBV30 and TRBJ2-1; tentatively, D is TRBD1 (6 bases). Trimming shortened V by 6 bases and J by 3 bases, and 15 bases separated the two germline ends. Looked up from germline, CDR1 is GTSNPN and CDR2 is SVGIG (reference sequence). This CDR3 region has 14 residues. The CDR3 reads CACESRGLYNEQFF. CDR3 nucleotides: TGTGCCTGTGAGAGCAGGGGTCTCTACAATGAGCAGTTCTTC.

This clone was counted between two and nine times. The chain has TRBV7-3 and TRBJ2-6; a weak D match, TRBD2 (5 bases). Germline CDR1 and CDR2: SGHTA and FQGTGA. The CDR3 has 14 residues. V was cut by 5 bases and J by 2 bases, with 7 bases left in between. CDR3 residues: CASSRTAGANVLTF. The CDR3 DNA reads TGTGCCAGCAGCAGGACTGCTGGGGCCAACGTCCTGACTTTC.

The chain joins TRBV27 to TRBJ1-2; D is perhaps TRBD1 (5 bases). Trimming shortened V by 4 bases and J by 3 bases, and 18 bases separated the two germline ends. Germline lookup yields CDR1 MNHEY and CDR2 SMNVEV (reference sequence). This CDR3 region has 16 residues. The CDR3 here is CASSYGVKGVYYGYTF. The CDR3 DNA follows: TGTGCCAGCAGTTATGGGGTCAAAGGGGTCTACTATGGCTACACCTTC.

V gene TRBV6-1 combines with J gene TRBJ1-5; D remains unclear. Germline CDR1 MNHNS, CDR2 SASEGT. CDR3 length equals 17 residues. Trimming took off 1 base at V and 4 bases at J, with 17 bases between the two ends. The CDR3: CASSEGGGRTLNQPQHF. The CDR3 DNA reads TGTGCCAGCAGTGAAGGGGGAGGACGGACCCTAAATCAGCCCCAGCATTTT.

The rearrangement joins TRBV4-3 to TRBJ2-5, with a tentative D call TRBD1 (5 bases). Trimming removed 0 bases at V and 5 bases at J, with 16 bases between. The CDR3 extends over 16 amino acids. Germline assignment: CDR1 LGHNA and CDR2 YSLEER. CDR3 sequence: CASSQDLRGVQETQYF. The CDR3, as DNA: TGCGCCAGCAGCCAAGATTTAAGGGGCGTTCAGGAGACCCAGTACTTC.